This passage covers 27 T cell receptor beta chains from one sample sequenced in a study of graft-versus-host responses after intestinal transplantation. What these receptors recognize is not known. Only in-frame clones appear in the TCRdb table, and some are missing; sequencing was by immunoSEQ multiplex PCR. The sample yields about 130,000 clones, around 90% seen once. Sequences were derived from unstimulated CD4+ T cells sorted from spleen or lymph node cells, sampled before intestinal transplant. These TCRs come from a human donor who received an intestinal transplant.

This sequence joins TRBV29-1 and TRBJ2-6; unclear D gene. The CDR3 is made up of 14 amino acids. Germline-derived CDR1 and CDR2 are SQVTM and ANQGSEA. Trimming took off 4 bases at V and 0 bases at J, with 7 bases between the two ends. The DNA for the CDR3 is TGCAGCGTTGGGTCAGGCTCTGGGGCCAACGTCCTGACTTTC. Translated, it gives CSVGSGSGANVLTF.

This chain connects TRBV7-9 to TRBJ2-5; TRBD2 might be the D (5 bases). The better agreement between TRBJ2-7 and the DNA end casts doubt on the J call. CDR3 length: 16 amino acids. Germline CDR1 reads SEHNR; CDR2 reads FQNEAQ (reference sequence). The CDR3 coding sequence is TGTGCCAGCAGCTTAGTCCAGCTAGCTCCCTCCTACGAGCAGTACTTC. Its protein product is CASSLVQLAPSYEQYF.

V and J are TRBV5-1 and TRBJ2-5, with 11 bases fitting TRBD2. Per the germline V gene, CDR1 is SGHRS and CDR2 is YFSETQ. The V and J ends lost 4 bases and 5 bases, in that order; junction bases with no gene match: 10. The CDR3 runs to 16 residues. This CDR3 is CASSHYSGRGTETQYF. CDR3 nucleotides: TGCGCCAGCAGCCACTATAGCGGGAGGGGTACGGAGACCCAGTACTTC. The full variable domain, rest sourced from reference TRBV5-1 and TRBJ2-5, is KAGVTQTPRYLIKTRGQQVTLSCSPISGHRSVSWYQQTPGQGLQFLFEYFSETQRNKGNFPGRFSGRQFSNSRSEMNVSTLELGDSALYLCASSHYSGRGTETQYFGPGTRLLVL.

This rearrangement joins TRBV30 to TRBJ2-4, with 8 bases identical to TRBD2. The V segment lost 0 bases and the J segment 6 bases; nucleotides outside the gene matches: 7. Germline values: CDR1 GTSNPN, CDR2 SVGIG (reference sequence). The CDR3 extends over 15 amino acids. CDR3 DNA sequence: TGTGCCTGGAGTGTATGGCGGGAGGCCGGAAACATTCAGTACTTC. Translation: CAWSVWREAGNIQYF.

This clone has a single count. The rearrangement uses TRBV6-1 and TRBJ1-3; 8 bases match TRBD1. V was pared by 4 bases and J by 3 bases, with 11 bases of the junction left unmatched. The V gene's germline CDR1 is MNHNS and CDR2 SASEGT. This CDR3 is 17 amino acids long. The CDR3 DNA is TGTGCCAGCAGTGCCCAGACTCAGGGGGCTAATGGAAACACCATATATTTT. It encodes CASSAQTQGANGNTIYF.

In its sample, this clone was seen once. This chain connects TRBV30 to TRBJ2-7, with a possible D match to TRBD2 (6 bases). Trimming pared 2 bases from V and 8 bases from J, leaving 13 bases between. The CDR3 totals 12 residues. The germline CDR1 and CDR2 sequences are GTSNPN and SVGIG (reference sequence). CDR3 amino acids: CAWSIRERQQYF. The DNA for the CDR3 is TGTGCCTGGAGTATCCGGGAGCGCCAGCAGTACTTC.

This chain connects TRBV30 to TRBJ2-7; D is ambiguous. CDR3 size: 11 residues. The germline gives CDR1 GTSNPN, CDR2 SVGIG (reference sequence). Trimming took 4 bases from V and 3 from J, leaving 7 bases between them. CDR3 sequence: CAWTPGYEQYF. CDR3 nucleotides: TGTGCCTGGACCCCTGGCTACGAGCAGTACTTC.

The V gene is TRBV19, the J gene TRBJ2-5; TRBD1 agrees at 8 bases. The J call may not be correct, given that the DNA end is closer to TRBJ2-7. This CDR3 comprises 14 residues. Per germline, CDR1 LNHDA and CDR2 SQIVND (reference sequence). The CDR3 DNA follows: TGTGCCAGTAGTAGTGGGACAGGATCCTACGAGCAGTACTTC. Its protein product is CASSSGTGSYEQYF.

The CDR3: CASSLAGTDNQPQHF. The CDR3 DNA follows: TGTGCCAGCAGCTTAGCGGGGACAGACAATCAGCCCCAGCATTTT. V gene TRBV7-2 combines with J gene TRBJ1-5; 7 bases are a match to TRBD1. Germline lookup yields CDR1 SGHTA and CDR2 FQGNSA. The V and J ends lost 0 bases and 3 bases, in that order; junction bases with no gene match: 2. There are 15 residues in the CDR3.

The chain combines TRBV11-2 with TRBJ1-1; D might be TRBD1 (6 bases). The CDR3 totals 13 residues. The V and J ends lost 5 bases and 4 bases respectively, with 11 bases between them. In germline, CDR1 is SGHAT, CDR2 FQNNGV. CDR3 region: CASSPTGTTEAFF. In DNA form, the CDR3 reads TGTGCCAGCAGCCCAACAGGGACCACTGAAGCTTTCTTT.

CDR3: CASSLFAQETQYF. The CDR3 DNA reads as TGTGCCAGCAGTTTATTCGCCCAAGAGACCCAGTACTTC. This chain connects TRBV28 to TRBJ2-5; no clear D. The V end was cut by 1 base, the J end by 1 base, with 4 bases between. This CDR3 contains 13 residues. CDR1 is MDHEN and CDR2 is SYDVKM in the germline V gene.

A remark on this clone: The junction does not match germline at one end; this may be a read error. The chain has TRBV20-1 and TRBJ2-5; no clear D. This CDR3 contains 11 residues. The germline gives CDR1 DFQATT, CDR2 SNEGSKA (reference sequence). The chain's CDR3 is CSANKQETQYF. The CDR3 nucleotides read TGCAGTGCCAACAAACAAGAGACACAGTACTTC.

CDR3: CASSAGGEKLFF. CDR3 coding DNA: TGTGCCAGCAGTGCAGGGGGCGAAAAACTGTTTTTT. The J gene is TRBJ1-4, the V gene TRBV25-1; 8 bases agree with TRBD1. The CDR3 contains 12 residues. CDR1 is MGHDK and CDR2 is SYGVNS in the germline V gene. The V gene end was trimmed by 4 bases and the J gene end by 8 bases; junction bases not matched to a gene: 0.

The chain is built from TRBV7-9 and TRBJ1-3, with TRBD1 matching over 12 bases. This CDR3 contains 18 residues. Germline CDR1 and CDR2: SEHNR and FQNEAQ (reference sequence). Trimming at V came to 1 base and at J to 5 bases, leaving 9 bases not matched to a gene. The CDR3 protein is CASSLVLTGTGGRNTIYF. As DNA, the CDR3 is TGTGCCAGCAGCTTAGTCCTCACCGGGACAGGGGGCAGAAACACCATATATTTT.

Comments on this clone: One junction end does not reproduce the germline sequence, and a read error may be involved. The rearrangement uses TRBV19 and TRBJ1-3; D call uncertain. Germline lookup yields CDR1 LNHDA and CDR2 SQIVND (reference sequence). The CDR3 covers 14 residues. CDR3 bases: TGTGCCAGTCGGAAGTCCGCCTCTGGAAACACCACATATTTT. Amino acids: CASRKSASGNTTYF.

The rearrangement links TRBV6-5 to TRBJ1-4; D is unclear. CDR1 and CDR2 (germline): MNHEY, SVGAGI. The ends were cut back, 2 bases at V and 4 bases at J, with 8 bases in the middle. This CDR3 has 14 residues. As DNA, the CDR3 is TGTGCCAGCAGTTACCGAGGGAATAATGAAAAACTGTTTTTT. Its protein is CASSYRGNNEKLFF.

This clone was counted once. The rearrangement uses TRBV5-5 and TRBJ2-1; TRBD2 agrees at 9 bases. V lost 5 bases to trimming and J lost 5 bases; unmatched junction nucleotides: 8. Germline CDR1 SGHKS, CDR2 YYEKEE (reference sequence). The CDR3 consists of 15 residues. CDR3 DNA sequence: TGTGCCAGCAGTTTGCTAGCGGGGCACGACAATGAGCAGTTCTTC. Encoded protein: CASSLLAGHDNEQFF.

The CDR3, as DNA: TGTGCCAGCAGTAGCGGTTATAGCACAGATACGCAGTATTTT. Amino acid sequence: CASSSGYSTDTQYF. The rearrangement uses TRBV6-6 and TRBJ2-3, with D possibly being TRBD2 (5 bases). Germline-derived CDR1 and CDR2 are MNHNY and SVGAGI (reference sequence). The CDR3 is 14 amino acids. Trimming removed 5 bases at V and 0 bases at J, with 9 bases between.

The V gene is TRBV19, the J gene TRBJ1-5; D might be TRBD1 (5 bases). V shed 5 bases and J shed 7 bases, with 12 bases lying between them. The CDR3 is 13 amino acids. Germline V gives CDR1 LNHDA, CDR2 SQIVND (reference sequence). The CDR3 is CASSSGAGQPQHF. In nucleotides, the CDR3 is TGTGCCAGTAGTTCTGGGGCGGGGCAGCCCCAGCATTTT.

The chain employs TRBV6-4 and TRBJ2-3; 12 bases are a match to TRBD2. This CDR3 contains 14 residues. From germline, CDR1 is MRHNA and CDR2 SNTAGT. With 8 bases clipped from V and 3 bases from J, the junction kept 3 bases outside the gene matches. The DNA of the CDR3 is TGTGCCAGCCTAGCGGGAGGGACTACAGATACGCAGTATTTT. This sequence encodes CASLAGGTTDTQYF.

The genes are TRBV7-8 and TRBJ2-7; D is unresolved. CDR1 is SGHVS, CDR2 FQNEAQ, per germline. This CDR3 has 14 residues. The V and J ends lost 2 bases and 6 bases respectively, with 14 bases between them. In nucleotides, the CDR3 is TGTGCCAGCAGCTTAATGGCGTCGAAAGGCGAGCAGTACTTC. Encoded protein: CASSLMASKGEQYF.

The chain is built from TRBV6-5 and TRBJ1-4; D might be TRBD1 (6 bases). Germline loops: CDR1 MNHEY, CDR2 SVGAGI. V lost 3 bases and J lost 5, with 16 bases in between. This CDR3 contains 16 residues. As DNA, the CDR3 is TGTGCCAGCAGTTATGGGCGGGGCCAGGGGAATGAAAAACTGTTTTTT. Translating gives CASSYGRGQGNEKLFF.

V gene TRBV5-4 combines with J gene TRBJ2-1; D call uncertain. Germline V gene lookup returns CDR1 SGHNT and CDR2 YYREEE (reference sequence). This CDR3 comprises 16 residues. Trimming cost V 4 bases and J 3 bases, with 17 bases left between them. The DNA of the CDR3 is TGTGCCAGCAGCAGAAAGAACGTGGGCCTCTACAATGAGCAGTTCTTC. It translates to CASSRKNVGLYNEQFF.

The chain carries TRBV4-3 and TRBJ2-2, with TRBD2 matching over 9 bases. V shed 4 bases and J 4 bases; nucleotides not matched to a gene: 7. The CDR3 contains 16 residues. Germline V gene sequence: CDR1 LGHNA, CDR2 YSLEER. The CDR3 protein is CASSPTTREGTGELFF. The DNA of the CDR3 is TGCGCCAGCAGCCCGACCACGCGGGAGGGCACCGGGGAGCTGTTTTTT.

The chain couples TRBV19 to TRBJ1-6; D remains ambiguous. The CDR3 contains 15 residues. V was shortened by 8 bases and J by 0 bases, with 11 bases between the two germline ends. CDR1 and CDR2 (germline): LNHDA, SQIVND (reference sequence). For the CDR3, the DNA is TGTGCCAGTCGGGGATCGAGCTCCTATAATTCACCCCTCCACTTT. Its protein is CASRGSSSYNSPLHF.

This chain links TRBV6-5 with TRBJ1-2, with D unclear. Trimming took off 6 bases at V and 2 bases at J, with 16 bases between the two ends. This CDR3 is built from 15 residues. Germline V gene data show CDR1 as MNHEY and CDR2 as SVGAGI. CDR3 in amino acids: CASSLRRAENYGYTF. The CDR3 nucleotides read TGTGCCAGCAGCCTCCGTAGGGCGGAGAACTATGGCTACACCTTC.

The chain joins TRBV6-5 to TRBJ2-5; D may be TRBD2 (6 bases). Trimming took 7 bases from V and 4 from J, leaving 16 bases between them. The CDR3 loop spans 14 amino acids. Germline values: CDR1 MNHEY, CDR2 SVGAGI. The CDR3 loop is CASNPSPGGETQYF. CDR3 DNA sequence: TGTGCCAGCAATCCATCTCCCGGGGGAGAGACCCAGTACTTC.